This TCR beta chain was profiled in a study of blood T cell repertoires in COVID-19. Looking at the study overall: Samples representing acute and convalescent COVID-19 were sourced from the United States, Italy and Spain. T cells, B-cell-depleted T cells, or PBMCs supplied cDNA or gDNA.

The protocol was immunoSEQ multiplex PCR, while the TCRdb copy is restricted to in-frame clones and leaves out a portion. The sample shows tens of thousands of clones, roughly 88% of them seen only once. The sequenced sample was peripheral blood. The TCR sequence derives from a woman aged 80 or over with acute or convalescent COVID-19.

CDR3 sequence: CASTLQGATYEQYF. The CDR3 nucleotides read TGTGCCAGCACCCTACAGGGGGCCACCTACGAGCAGTACTTC. This chain links TRBV5-5 with TRBJ2-7, with TRBD1 identical over 9 bases. V was pared by 6 bases and J by 2 bases, with 6 bases of the junction left unmatched. Germline V gives CDR1 SGHKS, CDR2 YYEKEE (reference sequence). The CDR3 has 14 residues.